A single sample gave rise to the 2 T cell receptor beta chains below, sequenced in a study of T cells in tumors after PD-1 blockade. Only in-frame clones appear in the TCRdb table, and some are missing; sequencing was by immunoSEQ multiplex PCR. This sample yields more than 45,000 clones, of which 65% to 85% are seen a single time; around 9.3% belongs to the top ten. This specimen was PBMCs, taken before anti-PD-1 therapy. The receptors here all came from a human donor with advanced basal cell or squamous cell carcinoma (not recorded which).

This clone has only one observation. V gene TRBV19 combines with J gene TRBJ2-2, with D maybe TRBD2 (5 bases). The germline V gene encodes CDR1 LNHDA and CDR2 SQIVND (reference sequence). The CDR3 runs 16 residues. V dropped 0 bases and J dropped 4 bases, with 12 bases sitting between them. CDR3 in DNA: TGTGCCAGTAGTATAGATCTGGAGGCGGGCACCGGGGAGCTGTTTTTT. Its translation is CASSIDLEAGTGELFF.

The chain recombines TRBV3-1 (or the pseudogene TRBV3-2) with TRBJ1-1; the match to TRBD1 covers 8 bases. The germline CDR1 and CDR2 sequences are LGHDT and YNNKEL (reference sequence). CDR3 size: 15 residues. V gave up 4 bases and J gave up 5 bases; unmatched junction bases: 9. The chain's CDR3 is CASSRRVTGETEAFF. The DNA for the CDR3 is TGTGCCAGCAGCCGTCGTGTGACAGGGGAAACTGAAGCTTTCTTT.